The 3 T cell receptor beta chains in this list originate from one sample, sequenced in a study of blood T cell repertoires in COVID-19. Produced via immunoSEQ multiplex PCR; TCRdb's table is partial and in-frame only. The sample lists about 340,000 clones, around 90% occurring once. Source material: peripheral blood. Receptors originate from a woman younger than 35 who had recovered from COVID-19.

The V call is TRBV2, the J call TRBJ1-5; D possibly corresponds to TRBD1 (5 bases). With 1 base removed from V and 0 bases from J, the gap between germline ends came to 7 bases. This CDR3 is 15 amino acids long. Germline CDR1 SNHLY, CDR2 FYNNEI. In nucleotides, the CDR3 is TGTGCCAGCAGTGAAGAGACAGCTAGCAATCAGCCCCAGCATTTT. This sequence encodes CASSEETASNQPQHF.

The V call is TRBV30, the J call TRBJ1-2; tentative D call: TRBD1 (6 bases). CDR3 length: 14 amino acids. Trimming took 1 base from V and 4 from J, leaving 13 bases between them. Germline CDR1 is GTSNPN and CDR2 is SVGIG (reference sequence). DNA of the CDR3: TGTGCCTGGAGTGACTACAGGGTGGGCTATGGCTACACCTTC. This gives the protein CAWSDYRVGYGYTF.

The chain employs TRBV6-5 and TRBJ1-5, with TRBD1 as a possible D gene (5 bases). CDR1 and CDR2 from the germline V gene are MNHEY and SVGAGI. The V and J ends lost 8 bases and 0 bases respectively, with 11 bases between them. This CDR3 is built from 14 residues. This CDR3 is CASWDFFSNQPQHF. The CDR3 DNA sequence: TGTGCCAGCTGGGACTTTTTTAGCAATCAGCCCCAGCATTTT.